A single T cell receptor beta chain is shown here with its context. Authors' data handling: Estimation of nucleated cell counts relied on the amplification of reference gene primers. Using immunoSEQ multiplex PCR, the repertoire was profiled, and TCRdb retains in-frame clones only, with some absent. The V and J calls and clone size were taken over from that table, and D and trimming were inferred from the DNA. The table records about 80,000 clones, more than 70% of them present only once. This record comes from a study of blood T cell repertoires in COVID-19. Looking at the study overall: Sites across the United States, Italy and Spain contributed samples from acute and convalescent COVID-19. From T cells, B-cell-depleted T cells, or PBMCs came the material, which was cDNA or gDNA.

The CDR3 extends over 13 amino acids. V was clipped by 3 bases and J by 5 bases; unmatched bases: 4. Per the germline V gene, CDR1 is SGHRS and CDR2 is YFSETQ. The receptor was isolated from a man aged 65 to 79 with active or convalescent COVID-19. The chain employs TRBV5-1 and TRBJ2-5; 7 bases fit TRBD2. The specimen sequenced was peripheral blood. The CDR3 nucleotides read TGCGCCAGCAGCTGGAGCGGGGTTGAGACCCAGTACTTC. This translates into CASSWSGVETQYF.